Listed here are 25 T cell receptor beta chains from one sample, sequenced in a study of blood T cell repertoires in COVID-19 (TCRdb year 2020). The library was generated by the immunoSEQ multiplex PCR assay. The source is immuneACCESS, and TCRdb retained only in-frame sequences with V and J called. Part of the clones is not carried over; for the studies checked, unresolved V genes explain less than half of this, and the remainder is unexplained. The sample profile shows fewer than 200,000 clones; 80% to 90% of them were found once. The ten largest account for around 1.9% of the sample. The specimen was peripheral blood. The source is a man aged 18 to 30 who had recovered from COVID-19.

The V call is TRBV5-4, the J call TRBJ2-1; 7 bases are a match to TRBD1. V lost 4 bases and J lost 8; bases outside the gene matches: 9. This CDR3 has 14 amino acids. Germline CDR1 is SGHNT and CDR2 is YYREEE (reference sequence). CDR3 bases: TGTGCCAGCAGCGGACAGGCGAAGGACGATGAGCAGTTCTTC. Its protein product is CASSGQAKDDEQFF.

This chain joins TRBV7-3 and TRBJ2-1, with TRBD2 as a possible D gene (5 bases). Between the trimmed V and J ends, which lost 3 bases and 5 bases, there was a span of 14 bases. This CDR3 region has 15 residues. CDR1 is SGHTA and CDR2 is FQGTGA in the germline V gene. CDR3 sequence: CASSFVGSVDNEQFF. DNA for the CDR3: TGTGCCAGCAGCTTTGTAGGTAGCGTGGACAATGAGCAGTTCTTC.

The CDR3, as DNA: TGCGCCAGCAGCCAAGATTTCGTCACTGAAGCTTTCTTT. The encoded protein is CASSQDFVTEAFF. The chain is built from TRBV4-3 and TRBJ1-1, with D uncertain. The CDR3 consists of 13 residues. Germline CDR1 LGHNA, CDR2 YSLEER. The V and J ends lost 0 bases and 4 bases respectively, with 6 bases between them.

The CDR3, as DNA: TGTGCCAGCAGACCAACTAGACAGGGGGCTGGTATTTATGGCTACACCTTC. It yields the protein CASRPTRQGAGIYGYTF. The chain has TRBV2 and TRBJ1-2; 10 bases are shared with TRBD1. The germline V gene has CDR1 SNHLY and CDR2 FYNNEI. CDR3 size: 17 residues. Trimming took 6 bases from V and 5 from J; bases not matched to a gene: 15. The full variable domain, its missing parts supplied by reference TRBV2 and TRBJ1-2, is EPEVTQTPSHQVTQMGQEVILRCVPISNHLYFYWYRQILGQKVEFLVSFYNNEISEKSEIFDDQFSVERPDGSNFTLKIRSTKLEDSAMYFCASRPTRQGAGIYGYTFGSGTRLTVV.

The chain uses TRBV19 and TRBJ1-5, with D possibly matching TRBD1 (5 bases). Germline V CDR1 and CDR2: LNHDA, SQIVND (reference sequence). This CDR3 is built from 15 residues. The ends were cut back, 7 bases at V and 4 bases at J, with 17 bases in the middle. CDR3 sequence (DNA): TGTGCCAGTAAGGGGAACGAAATACGGAATCAGCCCCAGCATTTT. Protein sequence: CASKGNEIRNQPQHF.

The CDR3 loop is CASSVTDHRFEYAGELFF. The CDR3 nucleotides read TGTGCCAGCAGCGTTACTGACCACAGGTTTGAGTACGCCGGGGAGCTGTTTTTT. The genes are TRBV9 and TRBJ2-2; a weak D match, TRBD1 (5 bases). Germline V lookup: CDR1 SGDLS, CDR2 YYNGEE. V lost 2 bases to trimming and J lost 6 bases, with 23 bases between them. CDR3 length: 18 residues.

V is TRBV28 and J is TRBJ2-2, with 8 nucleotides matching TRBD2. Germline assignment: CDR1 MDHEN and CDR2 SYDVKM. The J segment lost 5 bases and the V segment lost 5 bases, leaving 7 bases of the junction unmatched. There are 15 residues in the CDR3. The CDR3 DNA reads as TGTGCCAGCAGTCCGAGCGGGGGTGGAACCGGGGAGCTGTTTTTT. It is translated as CASSPSGGGTGELFF.

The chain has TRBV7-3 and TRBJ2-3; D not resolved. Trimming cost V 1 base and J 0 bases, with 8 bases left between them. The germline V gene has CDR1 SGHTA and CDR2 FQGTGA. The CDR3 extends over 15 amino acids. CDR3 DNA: TGTGCCAGCAGCTTAATGGGCGTTAGCACAGATACGCAGTATTTT. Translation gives CASSLMGVSTDTQYF.

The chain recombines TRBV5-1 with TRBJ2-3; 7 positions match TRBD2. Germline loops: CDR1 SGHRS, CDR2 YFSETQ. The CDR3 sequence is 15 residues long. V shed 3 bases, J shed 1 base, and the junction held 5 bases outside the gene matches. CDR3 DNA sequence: TGCGCCAGCAGCTCTTCGGGAGGCGGCACAGATACGCAGTATTTT. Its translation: CASSSSGGGTDTQYF.

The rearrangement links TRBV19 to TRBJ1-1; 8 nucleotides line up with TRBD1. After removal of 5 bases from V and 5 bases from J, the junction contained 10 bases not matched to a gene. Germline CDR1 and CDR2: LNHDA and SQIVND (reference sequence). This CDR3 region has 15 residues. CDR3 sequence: CASSFDQGAGTEAFF. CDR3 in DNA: TGTGCCAGTAGTTTCGATCAGGGGGCAGGGACTGAAGCTTTCTTT.

In DNA form, the CDR3 reads TGTGCCAGCAGTTACTCGCGGGATGGAGAGACCCAGTACTTC. Its translation: CASSYSRDGETQYF. The rearrangement uses TRBV6-5 and TRBJ2-5; possible D gene TRBD2, 6 bases. The CDR3 sequence is 14 residues long. With 0 bases removed from V and 4 bases from J, the gap between germline ends came to 9 bases. In germline, CDR1 is MNHEY, CDR2 SVGAGI.

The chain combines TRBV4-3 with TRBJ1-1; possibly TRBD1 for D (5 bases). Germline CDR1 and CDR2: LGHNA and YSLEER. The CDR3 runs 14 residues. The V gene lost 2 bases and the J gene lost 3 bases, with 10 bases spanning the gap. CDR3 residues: CASSQYGTDTEAFF. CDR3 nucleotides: TGCGCCAGCAGCCAATATGGGACTGACACTGAAGCTTTCTTT.

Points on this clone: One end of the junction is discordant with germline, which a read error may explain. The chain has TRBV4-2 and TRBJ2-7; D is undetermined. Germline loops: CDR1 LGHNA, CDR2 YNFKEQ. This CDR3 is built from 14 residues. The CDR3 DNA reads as TGTGCCAGCAGCCAAGATCAAGCCGCGTACGCGCAGTACTTC. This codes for CASSQDQAAYAQYF.

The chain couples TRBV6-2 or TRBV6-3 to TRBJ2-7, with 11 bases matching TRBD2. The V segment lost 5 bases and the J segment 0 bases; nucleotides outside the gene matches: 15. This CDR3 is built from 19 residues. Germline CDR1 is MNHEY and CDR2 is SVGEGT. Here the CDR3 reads CASSKNPGTSGLSSYEQYF. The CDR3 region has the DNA TGTGCCAGCAGTAAAAACCCCGGGACTAGCGGCTTGAGCTCCTACGAGCAGTACTTC.

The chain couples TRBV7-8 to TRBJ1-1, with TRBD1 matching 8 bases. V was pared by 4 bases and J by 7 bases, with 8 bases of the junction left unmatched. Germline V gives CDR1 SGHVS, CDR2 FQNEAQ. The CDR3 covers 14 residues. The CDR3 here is CASSWTGLEVEAFF. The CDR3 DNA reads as TGTGCCAGCAGCTGGACAGGGCTGGAGGTTGAAGCTTTCTTT. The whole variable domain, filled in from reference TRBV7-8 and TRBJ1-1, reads GAGVSQSPRYKVAKRGQDVALRCDPISGHVSLFWYQQALGQGPEFLTYFQNEAQLDKSGLPSDRFFAERPEGSVSTLKIQRTQQEDSAVYLCASSWTGLEVEAFFGQGTRLTVV.

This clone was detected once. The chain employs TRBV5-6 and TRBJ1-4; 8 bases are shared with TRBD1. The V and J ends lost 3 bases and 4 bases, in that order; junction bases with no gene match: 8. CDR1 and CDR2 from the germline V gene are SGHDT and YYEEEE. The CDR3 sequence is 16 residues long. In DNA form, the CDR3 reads TGTGCCAGCAGCTCGCCCAGGGGGCGTGATAATGAAAAACTGTTTTTT. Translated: CASSSPRGRDNEKLFF.

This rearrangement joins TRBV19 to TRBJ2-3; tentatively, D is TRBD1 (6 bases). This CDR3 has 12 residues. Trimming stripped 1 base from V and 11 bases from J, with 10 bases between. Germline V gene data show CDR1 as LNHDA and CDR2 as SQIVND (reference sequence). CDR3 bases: TGTGCCAGTAGTATAGGACAGGATGGGCAGTATTTT. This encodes CASSIGQDGQYF. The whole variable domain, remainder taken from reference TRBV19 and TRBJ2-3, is DGGITQSPKYLFRKEGQNVTLSCEQNLNHDAMYWYRQDPGQGLRLIYYSQIVNDFQKGDIAEGYSVSREKKESFPLTVTSAQKNPTAFYLCASSIGQDGQYFGPGTRLTVL.

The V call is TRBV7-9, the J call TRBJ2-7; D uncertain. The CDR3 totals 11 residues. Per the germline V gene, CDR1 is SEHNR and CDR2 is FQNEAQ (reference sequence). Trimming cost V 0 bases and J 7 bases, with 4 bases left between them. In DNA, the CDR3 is TGTGCCAGCAGCTTAGCACTAGAGCAGTACTTC. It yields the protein CASSLALEQYF.

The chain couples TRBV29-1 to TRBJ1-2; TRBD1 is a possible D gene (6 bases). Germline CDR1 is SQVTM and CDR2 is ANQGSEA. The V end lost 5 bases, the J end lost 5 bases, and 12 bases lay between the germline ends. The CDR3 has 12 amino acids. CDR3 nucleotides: TGCAGCGTTCCGACAGGTGGTTATGGCTACACCTTC. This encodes CSVPTGGYGYTF.

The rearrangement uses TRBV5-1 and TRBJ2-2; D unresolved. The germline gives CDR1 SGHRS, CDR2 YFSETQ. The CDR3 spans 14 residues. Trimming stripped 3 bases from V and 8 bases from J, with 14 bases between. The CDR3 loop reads CASSSDSSWGELFF. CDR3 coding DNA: TGCGCCAGCAGCTCCGACTCTAGTTGGGGGGAGCTGTTTTTT.

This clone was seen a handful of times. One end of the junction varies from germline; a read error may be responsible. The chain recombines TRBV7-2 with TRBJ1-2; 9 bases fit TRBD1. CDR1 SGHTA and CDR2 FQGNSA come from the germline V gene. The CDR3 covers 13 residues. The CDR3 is CASSSLMPGQGPF. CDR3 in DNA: TGTGCCAGCAGCTCCCTAATGCCGGGACAGGGTCCTTTC.

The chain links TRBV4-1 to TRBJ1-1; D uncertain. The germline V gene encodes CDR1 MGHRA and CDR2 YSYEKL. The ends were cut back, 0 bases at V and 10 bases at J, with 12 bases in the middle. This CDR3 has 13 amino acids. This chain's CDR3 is CASSQDYGFAAFF. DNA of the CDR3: TGCGCCAGCAGCCAAGATTACGGGTTCGCAGCTTTCTTT.

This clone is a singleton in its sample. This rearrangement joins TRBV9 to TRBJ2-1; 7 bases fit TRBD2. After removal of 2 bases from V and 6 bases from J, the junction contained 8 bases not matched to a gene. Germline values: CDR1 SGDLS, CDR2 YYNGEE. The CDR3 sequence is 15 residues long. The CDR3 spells CASSVGREGSNEQFF. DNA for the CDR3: TGTGCCAGCAGCGTCGGCAGGGAGGGGTCCAATGAGCAGTTCTTC.

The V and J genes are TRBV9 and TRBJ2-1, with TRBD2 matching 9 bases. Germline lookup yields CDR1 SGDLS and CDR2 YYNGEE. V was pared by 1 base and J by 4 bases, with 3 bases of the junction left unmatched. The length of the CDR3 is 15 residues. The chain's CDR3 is CASSVRLADYNEQFF. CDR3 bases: TGTGCCAGCAGCGTAAGACTAGCGGATTACAATGAGCAGTTCTTC.

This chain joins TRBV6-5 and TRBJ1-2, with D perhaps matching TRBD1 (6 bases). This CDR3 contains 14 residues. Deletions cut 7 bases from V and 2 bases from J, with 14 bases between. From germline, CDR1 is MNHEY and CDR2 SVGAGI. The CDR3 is CASTTGGRNYGYTF. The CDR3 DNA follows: TGTGCCAGCACTACGGGGGGGCGAAACTATGGCTACACCTTC.